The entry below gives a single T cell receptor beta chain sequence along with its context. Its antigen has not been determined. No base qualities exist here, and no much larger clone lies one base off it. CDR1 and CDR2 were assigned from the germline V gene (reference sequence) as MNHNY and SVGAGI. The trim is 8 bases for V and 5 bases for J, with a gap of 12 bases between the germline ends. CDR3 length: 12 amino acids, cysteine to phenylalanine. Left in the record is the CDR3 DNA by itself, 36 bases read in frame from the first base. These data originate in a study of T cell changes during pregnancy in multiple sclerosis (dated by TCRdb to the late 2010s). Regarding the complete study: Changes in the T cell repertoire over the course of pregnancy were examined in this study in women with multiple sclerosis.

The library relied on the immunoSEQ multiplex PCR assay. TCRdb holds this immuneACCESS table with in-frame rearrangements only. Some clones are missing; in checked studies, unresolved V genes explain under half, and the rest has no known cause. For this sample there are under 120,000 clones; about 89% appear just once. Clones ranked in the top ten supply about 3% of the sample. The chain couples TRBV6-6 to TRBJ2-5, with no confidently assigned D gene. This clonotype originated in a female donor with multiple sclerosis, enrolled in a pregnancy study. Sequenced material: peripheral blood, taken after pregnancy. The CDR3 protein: CASGPRWETQYF. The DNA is TGTGCCAGCGGGCCTCGGTGGGAGACCCAGTACTTC.